This TCR beta chain was sequenced for a study of CD8 T cells in ankylosing spondylitis (dated by TCRdb to about 2017). Regarding the complete study: To find TCR variants linked to disease, the study profiled T cell receptor beta repertoires in ankylosing spondylitis patients and healthy donors. In total, the full study cohort was made up of about 110 healthy donors and approximately 24 ankylosing spondylitis patients. Peripheral blood samples were taken, and synovial fluid was additionally collected from ankylosing spondylitis patients.

Paper-wide results and their limitations: A TCR beta motif made up of roughly eight highly homologous amino acid variants appeared to be characteristic of blood from ankylosing spondylitis patients. A CD8+ phenotype was shown by the disease-linked clones, which were found at relatively low frequencies in peripheral blood. The disease-linked clones were reported as significantly enriched in matched synovial fluid samples from ankylosing spondylitis patients. Some TCR beta motif variants had previously been reported in synovial fluid and blood of reactive arthritis patients, which suggested common disease-initiation mechanisms.

A few counts support this clonotype. No antigen is known for it. A clone one base away is much larger, so this may be a read error. The sequencer was an Illumina HiSeq 2500. TCR beta libraries were prepared by quantitative 5'-RACE with molecular barcodes. In the paper's pipeline: Disease-linked TCR variants were identified with a new computational method built on a probabilistic model of VDJ rearrangement. TCRdb passed the public sequencing reads through fastp at Q25 and MiXCR, retaining productive beta sequences. Every entry covers one CDR3 protein and lists the most common genes and DNA from its rows. The V and J calls were not made by the authors but by TCRdb's processing. This sample gives some 220,000 distinct CDR3 sequences in total; 10% to 13% of them show up just once. The ten largest account for around 3% of the sample. CDR1 and CDR2 (SNHLY, FYNNEI) derive from the germline V gene. Measured from the cysteine to the phenylalanine, the CDR3 is 14 residues long. The kept DNA is CDR3 alone, 42 bases in frame from the first base. V is pruned by 8 bases and J by 6 bases, leaving 13 bases of the junction without a gene match.

The clonotype comes from a male donor with ankylosing spondylitis or in good health (not recorded which). Sequencing was done on a sample of blood, either unsorted or a sorted T cell fraction (not recorded which). The chain is assembled from TRBV2 and TRBJ2-7; a stretch of 7 junction bases matches TRBD1. The nucleotide sequence is given as TGTGCCAGCGCCACTTATGTACAGGGGTCCGAGCAGTACTTC. Translated, this gives CASATYVQGSEQYF. Supplemented by the reference TRBV2 and TRBJ2-7 proteins around the CDR3, the complete variable domain is EPEVTQTPSHQVTQMGQEVILRCVPISNHLYFYWYRQILGQKVEFLVSFYNNEISEKSEIFDDQFSVERPDGSNFTLKIRSTKLEDSAMYFCASATYVQGSEQYFGPGTRLTVT.